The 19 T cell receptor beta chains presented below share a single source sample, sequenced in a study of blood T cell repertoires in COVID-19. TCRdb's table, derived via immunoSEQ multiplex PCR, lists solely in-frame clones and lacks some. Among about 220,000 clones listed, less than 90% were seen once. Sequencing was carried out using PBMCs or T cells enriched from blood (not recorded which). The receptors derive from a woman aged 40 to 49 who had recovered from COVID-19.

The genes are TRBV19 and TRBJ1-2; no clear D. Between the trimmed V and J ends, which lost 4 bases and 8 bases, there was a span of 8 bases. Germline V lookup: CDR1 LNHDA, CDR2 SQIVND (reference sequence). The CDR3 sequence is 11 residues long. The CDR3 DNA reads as TGTGCCAGTAGTACTTCGGGGGGCTACACCTTC. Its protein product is CASSTSGGYTF.

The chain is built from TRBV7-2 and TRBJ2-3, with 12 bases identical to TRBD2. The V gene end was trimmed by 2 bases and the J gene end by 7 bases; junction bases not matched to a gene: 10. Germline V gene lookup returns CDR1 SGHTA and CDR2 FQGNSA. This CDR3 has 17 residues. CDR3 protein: CASSLFPLAGGPNTQYF. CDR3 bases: TGTGCCAGCAGCTTATTCCCGCTAGCGGGAGGGCCGAATACGCAGTATTTT.

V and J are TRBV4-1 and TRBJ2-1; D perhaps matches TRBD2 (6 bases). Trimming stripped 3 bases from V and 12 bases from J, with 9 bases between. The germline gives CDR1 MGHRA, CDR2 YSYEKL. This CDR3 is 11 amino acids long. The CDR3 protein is CASSQGRGQFF. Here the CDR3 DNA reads TGCGCCAGCAGCCAGGGGCGGGGGCAGTTCTTC.

The CDR3 region is CASNQGARGSSGPQHF. The DNA for the CDR3 is TGTGCCAGTAACCAGGGGGCAAGGGGATCATCGGGGCCCCAGCATTTT. This rearrangement joins TRBV19 to TRBJ1-5, with 8 bases identical to TRBD1. CDR1 is LNHDA and CDR2 is SQIVND in the germline V gene (reference sequence). CDR3 length: 16 amino acids. Losses at the gene ends were 7 bases for V and 9 bases for J; bases not matched to a gene: 17.

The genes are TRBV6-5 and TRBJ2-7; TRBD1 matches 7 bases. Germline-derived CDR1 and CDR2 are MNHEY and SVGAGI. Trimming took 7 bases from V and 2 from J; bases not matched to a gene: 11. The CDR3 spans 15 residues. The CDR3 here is CASTSQGDFTYEQYF. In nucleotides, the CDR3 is TGTGCCAGCACCTCTCAGGGGGATTTCACCTACGAGCAGTACTTC.

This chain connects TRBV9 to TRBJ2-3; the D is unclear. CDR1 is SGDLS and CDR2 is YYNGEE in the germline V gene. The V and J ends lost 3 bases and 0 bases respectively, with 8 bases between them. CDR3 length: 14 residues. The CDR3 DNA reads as TGTGCCAGCAGCGCGGCACAGAGCACAGATACGCAGTATTTT. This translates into CASSAAQSTDTQYF.

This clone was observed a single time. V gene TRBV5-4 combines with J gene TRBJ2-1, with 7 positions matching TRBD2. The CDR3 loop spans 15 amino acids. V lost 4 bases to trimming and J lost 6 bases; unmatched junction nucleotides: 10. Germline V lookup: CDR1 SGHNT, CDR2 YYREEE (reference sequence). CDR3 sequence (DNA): TGTGCCAGCAGCCCGGGGGGAACTCGGGTCAATGAGCAGTTCTTC. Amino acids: CASSPGGTRVNEQFF.

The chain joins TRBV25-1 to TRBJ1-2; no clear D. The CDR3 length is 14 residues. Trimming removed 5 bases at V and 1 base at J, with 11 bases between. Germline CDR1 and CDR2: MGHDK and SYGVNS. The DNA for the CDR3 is TGTGCCAGCAGTCAAGCAGGTGTTAACTATGGCTACACCTTC. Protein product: CASSQAGVNYGYTF.

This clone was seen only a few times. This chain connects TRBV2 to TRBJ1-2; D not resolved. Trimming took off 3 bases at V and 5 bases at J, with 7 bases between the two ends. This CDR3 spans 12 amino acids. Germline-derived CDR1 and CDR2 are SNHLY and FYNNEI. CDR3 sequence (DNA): TGTGCCAGCAGTGACAGTACGTATGGCTACACCTTC. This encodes CASSDSTYGYTF.

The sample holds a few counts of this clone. This CDR3 is CASSYYRGEQPQHF. The CDR3 DNA is TGTGCCAGCAGCTACTACAGGGGAGAGCAGCCCCAGCATTTT. J is TRBJ1-5 and V is TRBV7-2; 7 bases are shared with TRBD1. The CDR3 is made up of 14 amino acids. In germline, CDR1 is SGHTA, CDR2 FQGNSA. V lost 4 bases, J lost 7 bases, and 7 bases stayed unmatched.

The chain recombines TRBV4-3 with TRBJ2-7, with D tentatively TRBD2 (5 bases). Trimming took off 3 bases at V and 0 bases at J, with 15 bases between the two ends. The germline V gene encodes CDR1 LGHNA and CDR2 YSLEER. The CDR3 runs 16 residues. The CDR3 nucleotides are TGCGCCAGCAGCCACTATTCTGTCACTAGCTCCTACGAGCAGTACGTC. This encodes CASSHYSVTSSYEQYV.

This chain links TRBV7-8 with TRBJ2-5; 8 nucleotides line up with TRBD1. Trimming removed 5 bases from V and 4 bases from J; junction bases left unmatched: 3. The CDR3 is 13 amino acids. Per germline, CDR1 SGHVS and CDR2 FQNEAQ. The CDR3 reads CASSEDRAETQYF. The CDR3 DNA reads TGTGCCAGCAGCGAGGACAGGGCAGAGACCCAGTACTTC.

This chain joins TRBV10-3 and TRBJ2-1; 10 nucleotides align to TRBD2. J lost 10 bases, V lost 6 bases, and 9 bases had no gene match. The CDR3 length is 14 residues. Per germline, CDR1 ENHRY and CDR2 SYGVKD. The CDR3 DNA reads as TGTGCCATCAGCCAACTAGCGGGGTCCAGAGAGCAGTTCTTC. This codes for CAISQLAGSREQFF.

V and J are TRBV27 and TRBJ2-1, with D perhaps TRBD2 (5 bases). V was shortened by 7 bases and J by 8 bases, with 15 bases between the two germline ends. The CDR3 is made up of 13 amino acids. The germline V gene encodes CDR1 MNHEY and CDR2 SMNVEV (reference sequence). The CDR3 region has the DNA TGTGCCAGCATCCCCGGGAACGGGGATGAGCAGTTCTTC. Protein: CASIPGNGDEQFF.

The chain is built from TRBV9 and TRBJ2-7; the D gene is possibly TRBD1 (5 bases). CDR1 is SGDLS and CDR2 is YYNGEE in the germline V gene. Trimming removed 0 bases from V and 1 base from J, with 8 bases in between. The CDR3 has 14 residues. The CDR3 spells CASSVDRKSYEQYV. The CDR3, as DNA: TGTGCCAGCAGCGTAGACAGGAAATCCTACGAGCAGTACGTC.

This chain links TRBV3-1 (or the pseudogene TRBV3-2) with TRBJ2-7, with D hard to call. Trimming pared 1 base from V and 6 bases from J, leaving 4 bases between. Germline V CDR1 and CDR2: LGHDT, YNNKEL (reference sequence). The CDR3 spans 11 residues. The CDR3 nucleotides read TGTGCCAGCAGCCAAGGGAGCGAGCAGTACTTC. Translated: CASSQGSEQYF.

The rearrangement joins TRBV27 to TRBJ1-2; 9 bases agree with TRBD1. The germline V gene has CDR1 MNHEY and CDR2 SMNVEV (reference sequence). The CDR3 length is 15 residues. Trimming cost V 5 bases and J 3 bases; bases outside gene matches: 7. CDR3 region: CASSAARDRDYGYTF. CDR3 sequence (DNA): TGTGCCAGCAGTGCCGCCCGGGACAGGGACTATGGCTACACCTTC.

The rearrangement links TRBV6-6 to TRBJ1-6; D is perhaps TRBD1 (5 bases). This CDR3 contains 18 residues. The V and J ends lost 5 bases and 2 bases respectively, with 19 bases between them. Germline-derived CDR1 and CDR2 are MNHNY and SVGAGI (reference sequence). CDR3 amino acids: CASSPSGEGRPYNSPLHF. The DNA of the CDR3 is TGTGCCAGCAGTCCCTCGGGGGAAGGGCGGCCCTATAATTCACCCCTCCACTTT.

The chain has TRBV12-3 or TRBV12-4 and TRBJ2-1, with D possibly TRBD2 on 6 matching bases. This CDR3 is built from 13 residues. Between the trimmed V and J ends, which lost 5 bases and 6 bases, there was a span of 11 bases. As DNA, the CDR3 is TGTGCCAGCAGTCCGGCGGGGTTCAATGAGCAGTTCTTC. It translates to CASSPAGFNEQFF.